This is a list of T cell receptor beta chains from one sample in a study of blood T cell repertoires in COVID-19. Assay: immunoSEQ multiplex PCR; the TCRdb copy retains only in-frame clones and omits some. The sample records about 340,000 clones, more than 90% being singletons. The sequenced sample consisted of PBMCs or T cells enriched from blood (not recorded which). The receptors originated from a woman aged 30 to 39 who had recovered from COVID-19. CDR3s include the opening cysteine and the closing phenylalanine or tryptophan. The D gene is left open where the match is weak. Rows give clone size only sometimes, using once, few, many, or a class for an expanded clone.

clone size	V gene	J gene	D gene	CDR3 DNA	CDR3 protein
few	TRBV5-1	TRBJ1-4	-	TGCGCCAGCAGCTTGGGCGGGGGCAGGCTGTTTTTT	CASSLGGGRLFF
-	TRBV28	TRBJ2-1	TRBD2	TGTGCCAGCCGTTACCCCGGGCTAGCGGGGCCCAATGAGCAGTTCTTC	CASRYPGLAGPNEQFF
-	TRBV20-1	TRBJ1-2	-	TGCAGTGTTCAGACAAGACCCTTTAGTTCCTTC	CSVQTRPFSSF
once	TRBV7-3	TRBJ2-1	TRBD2	TGTGCCAGCAGCTCCGGGACTAGGGGTGGTGAGCAGTTCTTC	CASSSGTRGGEQFF
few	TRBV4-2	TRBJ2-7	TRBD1	TGTGCCAGCAGCCAAGATGCAACAGGGGGCCGGTACGAGCAGTACTTC	CASSQDATGGRYEQYF
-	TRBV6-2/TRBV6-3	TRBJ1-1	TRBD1	TGTGCCAGCAGTGGGACAGCTGAAGCTTTCTTT	CASSGTAEAFF
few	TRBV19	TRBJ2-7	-	TGTGCCAGTAGTATAAGGCAGGGAGGGGGAAGGGACGAGCAGTACTTC	CASSIRQGGGRDEQYF
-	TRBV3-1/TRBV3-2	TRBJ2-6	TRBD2	TGTGCCAGTGAATGGGGGGGGACTGGGGCCAACGTCCTGACTTTC	CASEWGGTGANVLTF
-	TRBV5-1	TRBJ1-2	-	TGCGCCAGCAGCGACGCCGTGAGCCGGGGAGCTAACTATGGCTACACCTTC	CASSDAVSRGANYGYTF
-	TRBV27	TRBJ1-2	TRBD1	TGTGCCAGCAGTTTAGGGGGGACAGTCCTGAGCTACACCTTC	CASSLGGTVLSYTF
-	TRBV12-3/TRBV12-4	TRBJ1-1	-	TGTGCCAGCAGCTTTGGACAGGAAGCTTTCTTT	CASSFGQEAFF
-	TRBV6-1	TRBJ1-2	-	TGTGCCAGCAGTGAACAAGCGGGGCTGGGCTATGGCTACACCTTC	CASSEQAGLGYGYTF
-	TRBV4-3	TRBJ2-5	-	TGCGCCAGCAGCCAAGGTGTGGAGGGGCAGCAAGAGACCCAGTACTTC	CASSQGVEGQQETQYF
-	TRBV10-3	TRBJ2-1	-	TGTGCCATCAGCTCGCTACAGGGTACCGTTTGGGATGAGCAGTTCTTC	CAISSLQGTVWDEQFF
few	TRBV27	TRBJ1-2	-	TGTGCCAGCAGTTCTCCCCTTAGGGAGGGCTATGGCTACACCTTC	CASSSPLREGYGYTF
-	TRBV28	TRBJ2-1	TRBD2	TGTGCCAGCAGTTCTTTACTAGCGGGAGGGTCCTACAATGAGCAGTTCTTC	CASSSLLAGGSYNEQFF
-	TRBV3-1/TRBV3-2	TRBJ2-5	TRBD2	TGTGCCAGCAGGAGATCGGGGGGGCTTGAGACCCAGTACTTC	CASRRSGGLETQYF
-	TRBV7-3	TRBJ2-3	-	TGTGCCAGCAGCTTAACGACAGTTACAGATACGCAGTATTTT	CASSLTTVTDTQYF
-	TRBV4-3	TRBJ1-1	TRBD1	TGCGCCAGCAGCCAAGCTGGGACAGTCACTGAAGCTTTCTTT	CASSQAGTVTEAFF
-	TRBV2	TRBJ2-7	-	TGTGCCAGCACCCGTCTGGTCGGGGCCTACGAGCAGTACTTC	CASTRLVGAYEQYF
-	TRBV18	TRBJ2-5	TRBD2	TGTGCCAGCTCACCTAGCGGGCAAGAGACCCAGTACTTC	CASSPSGQETQYF
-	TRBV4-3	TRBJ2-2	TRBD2	TGCGCCAGCAGTCAACAGCGGGAGAGTGGCAGGGAGCTGTTTTTT	CASSQQRESGRELFF
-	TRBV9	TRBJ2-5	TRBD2	TGTGCCAGCAGCCCTAGCGGGAGGGCGGGGGAGACCCAGTACTTC	CASSPSGRAGETQYF
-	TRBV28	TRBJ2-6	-	TGTGCCAGCAGTTTATCTCTAGGGAGCTCTGGGGCCAACGTCCTGACTTTC	CASSLSLGSSGANVLTF
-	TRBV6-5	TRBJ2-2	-	TGTGCCAGCACCCAGCAGACGAGGGGGTCCGGGGAGCTGTTTTTT	CASTQQTRGSGELFF
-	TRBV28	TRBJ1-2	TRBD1	TGTGCCAGCAGTCTTGGACAGGGAGTAGGGGGTGGCTACACCTTC	CASSLGQGVGGGYTF
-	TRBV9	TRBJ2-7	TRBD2	TGTGCCAGCAGCGTAGCTGGGCGGGGGGAATACGAGCAGTACTTC	CASSVAGRGEYEQYF
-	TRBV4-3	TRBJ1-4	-	TGCGCCAGCAGCCAAGGAGCCCAGGATGAAAAACTGTTTTTT	CASSQGAQDEKLFF
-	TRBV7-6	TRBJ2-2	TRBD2	TGTGCCAGCAGCTTAATAGCGGGCGCGAACACCGGGGAGCTGTTTTTT	CASSLIAGANTGELFF
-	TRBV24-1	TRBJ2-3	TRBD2	TGTGCCACCAGTGATCGCGGGGGGAACACAGATACGCAGTATTTT	CATSDRGGNTDTQYF
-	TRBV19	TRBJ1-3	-	TGTGCCAGTAGTATATCTGGCAGGAACACCATATATTTT	CASSISGRNTIYF
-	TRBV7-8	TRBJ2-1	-	TGTGCCGCGGCGCCCTCGACCTACAATGAGCAGTTCTTC	CAAAPSTYNEQFF
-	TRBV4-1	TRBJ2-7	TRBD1	TGCGCCAGCAGCCGGGGGACAGGTTTATACGAGCAGTACTTC	CASSRGTGLYEQYF
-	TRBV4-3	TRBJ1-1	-	TGCGCCAGCAGCCAGGACCTAGGGGGAAACACTGAAGCTTTCTTT	CASSQDLGGNTEAFF
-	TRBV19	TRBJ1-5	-	TGTGCCAGTAGTATAATTTGGAGTCAGGGAAATCAGCCCCAGCATTTT	CASSIIWSQGNQPQHF
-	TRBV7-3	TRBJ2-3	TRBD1	TGTGCCAGCAGCTCAGGACAGGGCACAGATACGCAGTATTTT	CASSSGQGTDTQYF
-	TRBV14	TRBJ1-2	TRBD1	TGTGCCAGCAGCCGCCGGGACAGGGAATTGGGCTACACCTTC	CASSRRDRELGYTF
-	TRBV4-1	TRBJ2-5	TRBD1	TGCGCCAGCAGCCAGAGACAGGGGCCAGAGACCCAGTACTTC	CASSQRQGPETQYF
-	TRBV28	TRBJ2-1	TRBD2	TGTGCCAGCCAAGGTGGGGGACTAGCGTCCAATGAGCAGTTCTTC	CASQGGGLASNEQFF
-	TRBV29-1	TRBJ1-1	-	TGCAGCGTTTCGGGACATACGAACACTGAAGCTTTCTTT	CSVSGHTNTEAFF
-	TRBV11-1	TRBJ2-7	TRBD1	TGTGCCAGCAGCCCACAGGGGGCCGTGTACGAGCAGTACTTC	CASSPQGAVYEQYF
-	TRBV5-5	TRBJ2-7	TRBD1	TGTGCCAGCAGCTTGAGCGCCGGGACAGGGACCTACGAGCAGTACTTC	CASSLSAGTGTYEQYF
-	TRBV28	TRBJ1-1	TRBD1	TGTGCCAGCATCGCGGCAGGGGGAACTGAAGCTTTCTTT	CASIAAGGTEAFF
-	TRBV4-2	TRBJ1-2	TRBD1	TGTGCCAGCAGATCAGGGACAGGGGACAGTGGCTACACCTTC	CASRSGTGDSGYTF
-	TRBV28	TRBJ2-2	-	TGTGCCGCAGGGGCCGGGGAGCTGTTTTTT	CAAGAGELFF
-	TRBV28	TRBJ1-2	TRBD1	TGTGCCAGCAGTCCCCACACGACAGGGTACGGCTACACCTTC	CASSPHTTGYGYTF